These 17 T cell receptor beta chains came from one sample sequenced in a study of CD4 T cells in relation to SARS-CoV-2 and coronaviruses. TCRdb's copy holds only in-frame clones and misses some; the assay was immunoSEQ multiplex PCR. The table lists about 25,000 clones, about 80% of them singletons, with approximately 14% in the top ten. CD4+ T cells from unexposed donors were obtained before the COVID-19 pandemic (2011-2018). After approximately 10 days of culture, CD4+ T cells were isolated. Their specific antigens are unknown. Material: CD4+ T cells from PBMCs, cultured in vitro. These receptors all stem from a human donor in good health.

In this sample, this clone turned up a few times. The chain links TRBV6-2 or TRBV6-3 to TRBJ1-4, with D hard to call. Germline CDR1 and CDR2: MNHEY and SVGEGT. Trimming stripped 5 bases from V and 8 bases from J, with 15 bases between. The CDR3 spans 14 residues. CDR3 nucleotides: TGTGCCAGCAGTCCCCGGAACGGCCGGGAAAAACTGTTTTTT. Residues: CASSPRNGREKLFF.

The chain combines TRBV2 with TRBJ2-3; D is uncertain. The CDR3 length is 15 residues. CDR1 and CDR2 from the germline V gene are SNHLY and FYNNEI. V gave up 0 bases and J gave up 7 bases, with 14 bases separating them. CDR3 residues: CASSEALALGNTQYF. CDR3 coding DNA: TGTGCCAGCAGTGAAGCCCTGGCCTTAGGTAATACGCAGTATTTT.

The chain employs TRBV18 and TRBJ2-1; D perhaps matches TRBD1 (6 bases). Germline assignment: CDR1 KGHSH and CDR2 LQKENI. The CDR3 has 14 amino acids. V gave up 1 base and J gave up 2 bases, with 6 bases separating them. The CDR3 DNA reads TGTGCCAGCTCACCACGGGACACCTACAATGAGCAGTTCTTC. Its protein product is CASSPRDTYNEQFF.

The chain carries TRBV6-5 and TRBJ2-7; a possible D gene is TRBD2 (5 bases). CDR1 and CDR2 from the germline V gene are MNHEY and SVGAGI. CDR3 length: 16 amino acids. Trimming left V 4 bases short and J 3 bases short, with 19 bases between. This CDR3 is CASSSSLVGGGYEQYF. In nucleotides, the CDR3 is TGTGCCAGCAGTTCCTCTCTCGTCGGTGGAGGCTACGAGCAGTACTTC.

The chain has TRBV7-3 and TRBJ2-2; TRBD1 matches 7 bases. CDR3 length: 15 amino acids. After removal of 0 bases from V and 5 bases from J, the junction contained 3 bases not matched to a gene. CDR1 is SGHTA, CDR2 FQGTGA, per germline. The CDR3 is CASSLTGGSTGELFF. The CDR3 nucleotides are TGTGCCAGCAGCTTAACAGGGGGCAGTACCGGGGAGCTGTTTTTT.

The gene calls are TRBV4-2 and TRBJ2-2; tentative D call: TRBD1 (5 bases). This CDR3 spans 16 amino acids. V dropped 1 base and J dropped 1 base, with 10 bases sitting between them. Germline CDR1 and CDR2: LGHNA and YNFKEQ. The CDR3 DNA is TGTGCCAGCAGCCAAGTAGGAACAGGGAACACCGGGGAGCTGTTTTTT. Translated, it gives CASSQVGTGNTGELFF.

The rearrangement joins TRBV7-2 to TRBJ2-7; 9 bases line up with TRBD1. The CDR3 runs to 15 residues. The junction had 4 bases not matched to a gene; V was cut back by 1 base and J by 3 bases. Germline V gives CDR1 SGHTA, CDR2 FQGNSA. The CDR3 sequence: CASSLEGTGFYEQYF. The CDR3 DNA is TGTGCCAGCAGCTTAGAAGGGACAGGGTTCTACGAGCAGTACTTC.

The rearrangement joins TRBV30 to TRBJ1-3; D not resolved. In germline, CDR1 is GTSNPN, CDR2 SVGIG (reference sequence). V dropped 5 bases and J dropped 1 base, with 6 bases sitting between them. The CDR3 has 12 residues. The DNA of the CDR3 is TGTGCCTGGGATGTATCTGGAAACACCATATATTTT. As protein: CAWDVSGNTIYF. Full variable domain (rest looked up from reference TRBV30 and TRBJ1-3): SQTIHQWPATLVQPVGSPLSLECTVEGTSNPNLYWYRQAAGRGLQLLFYSVGIGQISSEVPQNLSASRPQDRQFILSSKKLLLSDSGFYLCAWDVSGNTIYFGEGSWLTVV.

The chain couples TRBV27 to TRBJ2-3; no definite D call. The ends were cut back, 2 bases at V and 0 bases at J, with 12 bases in the middle. CDR1 and CDR2 from the germline V gene are MNHEY and SMNVEV (reference sequence). CDR3 length: 16 amino acids. In DNA form, the CDR3 reads TGTGCCAGCAGTTTAGGGGATCCTCCGAGCACAGATACGCAGTATTTT. Amino acids: CASSLGDPPSTDTQYF.

The chain uses TRBV14 and TRBJ2-7; D may be TRBD1 or TRBD2 (5 bases each). V lost 4 bases to trimming and J lost 4 bases, with 17 bases between them. The CDR3 length is 15 residues. The germline V gene has CDR1 SGHDN and CDR2 FVKESK. CDR3 DNA: TGTGCCAGCAGCCCCAGAGGGGTTGGGCGATACGAGCAGTACTTC. Protein sequence: CASSPRGVGRYEQYF.

V is TRBV30 and J is TRBJ1-4; TRBD1 agrees at 7 bases. The V gene's germline CDR1 is GTSNPN and CDR2 SVGIG (reference sequence). V shed 0 bases, J shed 5 bases, and the junction held 3 bases outside the gene matches. The CDR3 covers 14 residues. The CDR3 DNA reads TGTGCCTGGAGTGTCCAGGGACAGAATGAAAAACTGTTTTTT. This sequence encodes CAWSVQGQNEKLFF.

The chain couples TRBV10-3 to TRBJ1-1, with D hard to call. Germline loops: CDR1 ENHRY, CDR2 SYGVKD. There are 11 residues in the CDR3. Deletions cut 9 bases from V and 1 base from J, with 6 bases between. The CDR3 sequence: CAIRRNTEAFF. The DNA of the CDR3 is TGTGCCATTCGGAGGAACACTGAAGCTTTCTTT.

This chain connects TRBV7-8 to TRBJ1-5; TRBD1 agrees at 7 bases. The germline V gene has CDR1 SGHVS and CDR2 FQNEAQ. The J segment lost 9 bases and the V segment lost 4 bases, leaving 12 bases of the junction unmatched. The CDR3 is 15 amino acids. The CDR3 here is CASSSAGTAFVPQHF. CDR3 coding DNA: TGTGCCAGCAGCTCCGCCGGGACAGCCTTTGTGCCCCAGCATTTT.

This CDR3 reads CASRPRTGRTYEQYF. The CDR3 coding sequence is TGTGCCAGTAGACCTCGGACAGGCCGAACCTACGAGCAGTACTTC. This rearrangement joins TRBV19 to TRBJ2-7; 7 nucleotides align to TRBD1. Trimming at V came to 6 bases and at J to 2 bases, leaving 10 bases not matched to a gene. CDR1 and CDR2 (germline): LNHDA, SQIVND (reference sequence). The CDR3 is made up of 15 amino acids.

The genes are TRBV6-2 or TRBV6-3 and TRBJ1-5; possibly TRBD1 for D (5 bases). Germline V gene data show CDR1 as MNHEY and CDR2 as SVGEGT. The V gene lost 6 bases and the J gene lost 5 bases, with 26 bases spanning the gap. This CDR3 comprises 18 residues. Here the CDR3 reads CASSLYPGPEIVDQPQHF. CDR3 nucleotides: TGTGCCAGCAGCCTGTATCCGGGGCCAGAAATCGTAGATCAGCCCCAGCATTTT.

The chain recombines TRBV3-1 (or the pseudogene TRBV3-2) with TRBJ2-7; D might be TRBD2 (5 bases). This CDR3 has 14 residues. Trimming pared 3 bases from V and 3 bases from J, leaving 12 bases between. CDR1 and CDR2 (germline): LGHDT, YNNKEL (reference sequence). The CDR3 loop reads CASSQTEDYYEQYF. Written as DNA, the CDR3 is TGTGCCAGCAGCCAGACGGAGGATTACTACGAGCAGTACTTC.

The genes are TRBV7-2 and TRBJ2-2; TRBD1 matches 10 bases. Germline lookup yields CDR1 SGHTA and CDR2 FQGNSA. With 5 bases clipped from V and 5 bases from J, the junction kept 8 bases outside the gene matches. CDR3 length: 16 amino acids. CDR3 coding DNA: TGTGCCAGCAGCGTCAGGGACAGGGGTGGGACCGGGGAGCTGTTTTTT. This encodes CASSVRDRGGTGELFF.